What follows describes a single T cell receptor beta chain. The sample is drawn from a study of T cell changes during pregnancy in multiple sclerosis. Clones were read by immunoSEQ multiplex PCR, and TCRdb kept only the in-frame ones, dropping some. The top ten hold less than 0.45% of the sample, which has more than 35,000 clones, about 92% seen once. This CDR3 comprises 14 residues. V gave up 4 bases and J gave up 5 bases; unmatched junction bases: 7. CDR1 and CDR2 (germline): SGDLS, YYNGEE. Specimen: CD4+ T cells from peripheral blood mononuclear cells, collected in the third trimester of pregnancy. This sequence originates from a female donor in good health, enrolled as a control in a pregnancy study. V and J are TRBV9 and TRBJ2-5, with 8 bases fitting TRBD2. The CDR3 region has the DNA TGTGCCAGCAGCACCAGCGGGGGCAGGGAGACCCAGTACTTC. This codes for CASSTSGGRETQYF.